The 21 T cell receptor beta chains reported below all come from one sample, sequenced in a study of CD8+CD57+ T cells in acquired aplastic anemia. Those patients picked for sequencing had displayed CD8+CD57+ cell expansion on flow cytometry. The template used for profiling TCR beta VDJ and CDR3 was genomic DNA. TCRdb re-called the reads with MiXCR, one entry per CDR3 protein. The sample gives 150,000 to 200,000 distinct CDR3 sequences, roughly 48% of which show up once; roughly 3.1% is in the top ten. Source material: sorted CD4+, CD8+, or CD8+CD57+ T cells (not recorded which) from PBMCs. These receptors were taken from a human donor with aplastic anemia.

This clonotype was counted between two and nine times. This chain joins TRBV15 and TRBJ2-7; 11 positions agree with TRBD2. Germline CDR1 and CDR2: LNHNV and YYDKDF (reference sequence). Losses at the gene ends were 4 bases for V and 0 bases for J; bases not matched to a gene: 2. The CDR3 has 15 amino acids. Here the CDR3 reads CATSITSGGSYEQYF. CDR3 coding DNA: TGTGCCACCAGCATCACTAGCGGGGGCTCCTACGAGCAGTACTTC. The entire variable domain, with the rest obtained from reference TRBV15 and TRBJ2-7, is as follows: DAMVIQNPRYQVTQFGKPVTLSCSQTLNHNVMYWYQQKSSQAPKLLFHYYDKDFNNEADTPDNFQSRRPNTSFCFLDIRSPGLGDTAMYLCATSITSGGSYEQYFGPGTRLTVT.

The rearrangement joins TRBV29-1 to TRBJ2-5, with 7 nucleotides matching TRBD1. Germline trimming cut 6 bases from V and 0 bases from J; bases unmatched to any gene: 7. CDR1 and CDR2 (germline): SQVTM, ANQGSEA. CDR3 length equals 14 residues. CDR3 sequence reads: CSVRDSPYQETQYF. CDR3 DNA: TGCAGCGTCAGGGACAGTCCGTACCAAGAGACCCAGTACTTC. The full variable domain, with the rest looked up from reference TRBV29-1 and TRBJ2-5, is SAVISQKPSRDICQRGTSLTIQCQVDSQVTMMFWYRQQPGQSLTLIATANQGSEATYESGFVIDKFPISRPNLTFSTLTVSNMSPEDSSIYLCSVRDSPYQETQYFGPGTRLLVL.

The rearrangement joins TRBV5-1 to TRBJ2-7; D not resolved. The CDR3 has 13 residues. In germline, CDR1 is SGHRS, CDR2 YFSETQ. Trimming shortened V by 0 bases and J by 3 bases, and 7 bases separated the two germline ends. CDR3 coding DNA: TGCGCCAGCAGCTTGGTGGCAGACTACGAGCAGTACTTC. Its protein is CASSLVADYEQYF.

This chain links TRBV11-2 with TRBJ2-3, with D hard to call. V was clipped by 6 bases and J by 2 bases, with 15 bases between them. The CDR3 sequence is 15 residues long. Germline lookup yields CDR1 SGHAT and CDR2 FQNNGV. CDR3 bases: TGTGCCAGCAGTCTGGGTACCCTTTCCACAGATACGCAGTATTTT. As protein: CASSLGTLSTDTQYF.

The CDR3 loop reads CASSSGQGYETQYF. Here the CDR3 DNA reads TGTGCCAGTAGTAGCGGACAGGGTTACGAGACCCAGTACTTC. This sequence joins TRBV19 and TRBJ2-5; 8 positions agree with TRBD1. This CDR3 contains 14 residues. From germline, CDR1 is LNHDA and CDR2 SQIVND (reference sequence). V lost 4 bases, J lost 5 bases, and 6 bases stayed unmatched. The entire variable domain, with the rest obtained from reference TRBV19 and TRBJ2-5, is as follows: DGGITQSPKYLFRKEGQNVTLSCEQNLNHDAMYWYRQDPGQGLRLIYYSQIVNDFQKGDIAEGYSVSREKKESFPLTVTSAQKNPTAFYLCASSSGQGYETQYFGPGTRLLVL.

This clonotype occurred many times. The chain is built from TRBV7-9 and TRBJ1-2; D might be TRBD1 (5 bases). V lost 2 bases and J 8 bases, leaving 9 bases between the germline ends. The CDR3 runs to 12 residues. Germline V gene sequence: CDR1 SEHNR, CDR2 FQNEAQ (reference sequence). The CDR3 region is CASSLWGEGYTF. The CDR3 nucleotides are TGTGCCAGCAGCTTATGGGGGGAAGGCTACACCTTC.

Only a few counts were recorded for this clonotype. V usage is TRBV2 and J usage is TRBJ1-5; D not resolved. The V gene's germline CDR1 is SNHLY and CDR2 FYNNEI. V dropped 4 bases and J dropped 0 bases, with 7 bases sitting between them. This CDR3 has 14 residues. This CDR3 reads CASSVRASNQPQHF. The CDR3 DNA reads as TGTGCCAGCAGTGTTAGGGCTAGCAATCAGCCCCAGCATTTT.

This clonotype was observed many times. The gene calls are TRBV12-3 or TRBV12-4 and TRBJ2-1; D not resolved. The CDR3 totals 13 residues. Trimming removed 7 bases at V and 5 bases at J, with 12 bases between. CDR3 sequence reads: CASTRSTHNEQFF. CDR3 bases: TGTGCCAGCACCCGGTCAACTCACAATGAGCAGTTCTTC.

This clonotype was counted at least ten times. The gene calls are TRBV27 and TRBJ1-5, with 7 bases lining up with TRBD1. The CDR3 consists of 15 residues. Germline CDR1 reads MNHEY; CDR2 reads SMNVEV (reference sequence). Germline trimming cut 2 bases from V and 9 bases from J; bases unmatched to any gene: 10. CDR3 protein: CASSLVAGGEMPQHF. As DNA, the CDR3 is TGTGCCAGCAGTTTAGTAGCAGGGGGTGAGATGCCCCAGCATTTT.

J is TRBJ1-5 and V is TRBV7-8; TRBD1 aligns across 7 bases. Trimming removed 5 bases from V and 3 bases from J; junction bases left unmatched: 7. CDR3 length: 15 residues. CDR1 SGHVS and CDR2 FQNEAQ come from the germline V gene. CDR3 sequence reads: CASSQRQGSNQPQHF. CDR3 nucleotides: TGTGCCAGCAGCCAGCGACAGGGCTCCAATCAGCCCCAGCATTTT.

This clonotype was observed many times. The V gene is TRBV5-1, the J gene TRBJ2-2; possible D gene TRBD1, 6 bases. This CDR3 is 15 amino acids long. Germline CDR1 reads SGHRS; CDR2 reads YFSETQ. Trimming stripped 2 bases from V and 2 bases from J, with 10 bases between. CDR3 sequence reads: CASSFGQLNTGELFF. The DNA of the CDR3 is TGCGCCAGCAGCTTTGGACAGTTAAACACCGGGGAGCTGTTTTTT.

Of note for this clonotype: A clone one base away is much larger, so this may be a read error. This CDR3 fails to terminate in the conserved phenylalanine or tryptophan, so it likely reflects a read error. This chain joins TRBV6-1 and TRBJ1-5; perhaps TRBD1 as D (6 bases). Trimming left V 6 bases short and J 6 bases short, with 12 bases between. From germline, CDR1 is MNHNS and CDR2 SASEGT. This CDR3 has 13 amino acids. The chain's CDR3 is CASRPQGFQPQHS. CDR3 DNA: TGTGCCAGCAGGCCTCAGGGGTTTCAGCCCCAGCATTCT.

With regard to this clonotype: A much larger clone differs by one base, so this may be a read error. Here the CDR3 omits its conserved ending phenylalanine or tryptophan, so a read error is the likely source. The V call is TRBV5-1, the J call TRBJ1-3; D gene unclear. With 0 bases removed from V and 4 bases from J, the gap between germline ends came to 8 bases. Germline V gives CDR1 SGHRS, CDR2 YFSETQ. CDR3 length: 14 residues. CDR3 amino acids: CASSLGQSGNTIYS. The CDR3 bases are TGCGCCAGCAGCTTGGGGCAGTCCGGAAACACCATATATTCT.

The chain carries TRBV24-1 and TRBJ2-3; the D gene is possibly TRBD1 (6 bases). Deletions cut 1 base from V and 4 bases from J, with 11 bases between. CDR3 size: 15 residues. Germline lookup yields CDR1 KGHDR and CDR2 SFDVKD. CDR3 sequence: CATSDLGQSADTQYF. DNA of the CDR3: TGTGCCACCAGTGATTTAGGACAGTCGGCAGATACGCAGTATTTT.

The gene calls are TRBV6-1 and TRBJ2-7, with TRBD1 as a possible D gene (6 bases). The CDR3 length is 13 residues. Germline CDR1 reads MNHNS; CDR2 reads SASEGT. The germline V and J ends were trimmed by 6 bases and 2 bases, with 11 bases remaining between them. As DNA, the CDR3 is TGTGCCAGCAGAAAGGACAGCCCCTACGAGCAGTACTTC. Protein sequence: CASRKDSPYEQYF.

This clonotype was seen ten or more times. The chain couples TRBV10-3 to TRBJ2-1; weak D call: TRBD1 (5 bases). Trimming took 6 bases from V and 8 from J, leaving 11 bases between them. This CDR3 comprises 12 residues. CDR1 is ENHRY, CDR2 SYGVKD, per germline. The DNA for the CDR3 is TGTGCCATCAGAAGGGAAGGGGATGAGCAGTTCTTC. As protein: CAIRREGDEQFF.

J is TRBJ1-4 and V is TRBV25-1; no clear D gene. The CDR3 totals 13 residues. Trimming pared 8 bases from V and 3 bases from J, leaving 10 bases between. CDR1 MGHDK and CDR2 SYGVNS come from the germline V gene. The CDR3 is CASVSPANEKLFF. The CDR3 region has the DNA TGTGCCAGCGTGAGCCCGGCTAATGAAAAACTGTTTTTT.

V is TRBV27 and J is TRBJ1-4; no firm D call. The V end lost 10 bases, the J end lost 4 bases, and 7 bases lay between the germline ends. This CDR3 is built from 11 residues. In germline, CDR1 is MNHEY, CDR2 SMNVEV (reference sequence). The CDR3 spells CAITVNEKLFF. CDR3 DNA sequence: TGTGCCATCACAGTTAATGAAAAACTGTTTTTT.

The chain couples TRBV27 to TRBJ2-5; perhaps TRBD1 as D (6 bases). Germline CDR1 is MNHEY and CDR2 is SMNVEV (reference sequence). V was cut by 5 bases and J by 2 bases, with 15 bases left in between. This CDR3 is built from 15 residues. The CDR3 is CASSTPGTPQETQYF. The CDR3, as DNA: TGTGCCAGCAGTACCCCCGGGACACCTCAAGAGACCCAGTACTTC.

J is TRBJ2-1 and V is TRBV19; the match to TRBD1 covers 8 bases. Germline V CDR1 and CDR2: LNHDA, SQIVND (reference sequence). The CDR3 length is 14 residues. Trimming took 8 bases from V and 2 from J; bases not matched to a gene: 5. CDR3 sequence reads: CASGTGDAYNEQFF. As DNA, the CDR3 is TGTGCCAGTGGGACAGGCGATGCCTACAATGAGCAGTTCTTC.

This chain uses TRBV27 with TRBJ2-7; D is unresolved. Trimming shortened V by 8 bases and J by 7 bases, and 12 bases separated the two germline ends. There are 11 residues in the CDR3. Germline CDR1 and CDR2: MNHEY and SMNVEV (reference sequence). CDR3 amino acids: CASFGFGEQYF. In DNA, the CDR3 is TGTGCCAGCTTTGGGTTTGGGGAGCAGTACTTC.